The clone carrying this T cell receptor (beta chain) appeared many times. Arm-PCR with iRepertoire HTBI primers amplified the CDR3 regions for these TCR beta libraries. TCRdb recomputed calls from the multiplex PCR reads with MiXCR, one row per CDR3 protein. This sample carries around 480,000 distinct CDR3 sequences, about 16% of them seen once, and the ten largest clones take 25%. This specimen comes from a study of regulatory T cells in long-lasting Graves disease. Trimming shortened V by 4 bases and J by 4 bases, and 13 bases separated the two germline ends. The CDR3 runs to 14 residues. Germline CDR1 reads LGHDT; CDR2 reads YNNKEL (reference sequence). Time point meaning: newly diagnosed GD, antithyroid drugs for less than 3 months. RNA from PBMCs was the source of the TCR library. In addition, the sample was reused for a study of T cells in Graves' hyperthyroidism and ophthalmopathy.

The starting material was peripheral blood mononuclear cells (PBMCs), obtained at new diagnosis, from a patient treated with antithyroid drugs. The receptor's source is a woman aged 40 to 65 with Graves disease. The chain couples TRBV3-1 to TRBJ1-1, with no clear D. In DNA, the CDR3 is TGTGCCAGCAGCCCTAATATCGGGAGCACTGAAGCTTTCTTT. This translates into CASSPNIGSTEAFF.